The rows below give T cell receptor beta chains drawn from one sample of a study of cytomegalovirus exposure and HLA in healthy donors. TCRdb's table, derived via immunoSEQ multiplex PCR, lists solely in-frame clones and lacks some. The sample data list some 72,000 clones. Material: PBMCs. These TCRs come from a man aged 35 to 55 in good health and CMV-seronegative. CDR3s include the opening cysteine and the closing phenylalanine or tryptophan. The D gene is left open where the match is weak.

D: TRBD2
J: TRBJ2-1
length: 16
V: TRBV5-1
DNA: TGCGCCAGCAGCTTGGTTGCGGGGGGCCCCTACAATGAGCAGTTCTTC
CDR3: CASSLVAGGPYNEQFF

D: .
J: TRBJ2-1
length: 15
V: TRBV9
DNA: TGTGCCAGCAGCTTACGACTAGGGTTCTACAATGAGCAGTTCTTC
CDR3: CASSLRLGFYNEQFF

D: TRBD2
J: TRBJ2-2
length: 16
V: TRBV7-2
DNA: TGTGCCAGCAGCCAAACTAGCGGACTTAACACCGGGGAGCTGTTTTTT
CDR3: CASSQTSGLNTGELFF

D: .
J: TRBJ1-4
length: 13
V: TRBV7-2
DNA: TGTGCCAGCAGCTTATCTGGTCTCGGAAAACTGTTTTTT
CDR3: CASSLSGLGKLFF

D: TRBD1
J: TRBJ1-5
length: 18
V: TRBV6-1
DNA: TGTGCCAGCAGTGAAGGGACAGGGGGACCTTATAGCAATCAGCCCCAGCATTTT
CDR3: CASSEGTGGPYSNQPQHF

D: TRBD2
J: TRBJ2-7
length: 16
V: TRBV18
DNA: TGTGCCAGCTCACCAGGACTAGCGGGAGACCACTACGAGCAGTACTTC
CDR3: CASSPGLAGDHYEQYF

D: TRBD1
J: TRBJ1-1
length: 14
V: TRBV30
DNA: TGTGCCTGGAGTCTCACTAATCGACAGGGAGAAGCTTTCTTT
CDR3: CAWSLTNRQGEAFF

D: TRBD2
J: TRBJ2-5
length: 18
V: TRBV11-2
DNA: TGTGCCAGCAGCATAGGGCTAGCGGGAGCTTTGAGGGGGGAGACCCAGTACTTC
CDR3: CASSIGLAGALRGETQYF

D: .
J: TRBJ1-1
length: 14
V: TRBV4-1
DNA: TGCGCCAGCAGCCAAGAAAGCACAGGCACTGAAGCTTTCTTT
CDR3: CASSQESTGTEAFF

D: .
J: TRBJ2-5
length: 13
V: TRBV7-9
DNA: TGTGCCAGCAGCTTAGAGGGGGTCGAGACCCAGTACTTC
CDR3: CASSLEGVETQYF

D: .
J: TRBJ2-7
length: 15
V: TRBV6-5
DNA: TGTGCCAGCAGTCCTCCGTACGGGGGATCCTACGAGCAGTACTTC
CDR3: CASSPPYGGSYEQYF

D: .
J: TRBJ2-1
length: 12
V: TRBV9
DNA: TGTGCCAGCAGCGTAAGGGGTGGAGAGCAGTTCTTC
CDR3: CASSVRGGEQFF

D: .
J: TRBJ2-2
length: 13
V: TRBV15
DNA: TGTGCCACCAGTTATAGGAACACCGGGGAGCTGTTTTTT
CDR3: CATSYRNTGELFF

D: .
J: TRBJ2-5
length: 18
V: TRBV18
DNA: TGTGCCAGCTCACCTGCGCGTCGCCAGGGAGGTCGGGGGGAGACCCAGTACTTC
CDR3: CASSPARRQGGRGETQYF

D: .
J: TRBJ1-5
length: 15
V: TRBV5-8
DNA: TGTGCCAGCAGCTTAGGGACACTTAGCAATCAGCCCCAGCATTTT
CDR3: CASSLGTLSNQPQHF

D: .
J: TRBJ2-3
length: 16
V: TRBV5-4
DNA: TGTGCCAGCAGCCGGGGTCATGGGAGGGGGGGAGATACGCAGTATTTT
CDR3: CASSRGHGRGGDTQYF

D: TRBD2
J: TRBJ2-7
length: 13
V: TRBV6-1
DNA: TGTGCCAGCGGGCTAGCGGTCTCCTACGAGCAGTACTTC
CDR3: CASGLAVSYEQYF

D: .
J: TRBJ2-2
length: 17
V: TRBV9
DNA: TGTGCCAGCAGCGTAGCTACAGGTACAGGAACCACCGGGGAGCTGTTTTTT
CDR3: CASSVATGTGTTGELFF

D: .
J: TRBJ1-2
length: 15
V: TRBV4-3
DNA: TGCGCCAGCAGCCTAGGACAGAGGGGGTTATATGGCTACACCTTC
CDR3: CASSLGQRGLYGYTF

D: TRBD1
J: TRBJ2-7
length: 13
V: TRBV7-9
DNA: TGTGCCAGCAACCCGGACAGGGCCTACGAACAGTACTTC
CDR3: CASNPDRAYEQYF

D: .
J: TRBJ2-1
length: 13
V: TRBV28
DNA: TGTGCCAGCACTCTAGTCGGGTACAATGAGCAGTTCTTC
CDR3: CASTLVGYNEQFF

D: TRBD1
J: TRBJ2-7
length: 15
V: TRBV7-9
DNA: TGTGCCAGCAGCTTGTACCGGGACAGAGCCTACGAGCAGTACTTC
CDR3: CASSLYRDRAYEQYF

D: TRBD2
J: TRBJ2-1
length: 15
V: TRBV11-2
DNA: TGTGCCAGCAGCATACGGAGCGGGAGGCTCAATGAGCAGTTCTTC
CDR3: CASSIRSGRLNEQFF

D: .
J: TRBJ2-7
length: 13
V: TRBV6-6
DNA: TGTGCCAGCAGTTACGAGACTCCCTACGAGCAGTACTTC
CDR3: CASSYETPYEQYF

D: .
J: TRBJ1-2
length: 12
V: TRBV6-5
DNA: TGTGCCAGCAGAACCACAGGGTATGGCTACACCTTC
CDR3: CASRTTGYGYTF

D: TRBD2
J: TRBJ2-3
length: 17
V: TRBV7-8
DNA: TGTGCCAGCAGCTTCCCTAGCGGGAGTTCGAGCACAGATACGCAGTATTTT
CDR3: CASSFPSGSSSTDTQYF

D: .
J: TRBJ2-5
length: 14
V: TRBV2
DNA: TGTGCCAGCAGTGAAGGAGAGGGCGGAGAGACCCAGTACTTC
CDR3: CASSEGEGGETQYF

D: .
J: TRBJ2-7
length: 15
V: TRBV6-5
DNA: TGTGCCAGCAGACTTCCTCGTGGACTCACCTACGAGCAGTACTTC
CDR3: CASRLPRGLTYEQYF

D: .
J: TRBJ1-2
length: 11
V: TRBV2
DNA: TGTGCCAGCATACAGGCGAACTTCTACACCTTC
CDR3: CASIQANFYTF

D: .
J: TRBJ1-1
length: 13
V: TRBV5-1
DNA: TGCGCCAGCAGCTATTTCGGGACACCTGAAGCTTTCTTT
CDR3: CASSYFGTPEAFF

D: .
J: TRBJ2-1
length: 13
V: TRBV4-2
DNA: TGTGCCAGCAGCCAAGATCTTGGGGGGGGCCGCTTCTTC
CDR3: CASSQDLGGGRFF

D: .
J: TRBJ1-1
length: 13
V: TRBV7-2
DNA: TGTGCCAGCAGCTTAGTCGAGGGCACTGAAGCTTTCTTT
CDR3: CASSLVEGTEAFF

D: TRBD1
J: TRBJ2-2
length: 15
V: TRBV6-4
DNA: TGTGCCAGCAGCGGGACAGCCGGGTCCACCGGGGAGCTGTTTTTT
CDR3: CASSGTAGSTGELFF

D: TRBD2
J: TRBJ2-7
length: 15
V: TRBV4-3
DNA: TGCGCCAGCAGCCAGGCCGGGGGGACCCTCTACGAGCAGTACTTC
CDR3: CASSQAGGTLYEQYF

D: .
J: TRBJ1-2
length: 12
V: TRBV5-6
DNA: TGTGCCAGCAGCTTGAATTCCTTTGGCTACACCTTC
CDR3: CASSLNSFGYTF

D: .
J: TRBJ1-1
length: 15
V: TRBV15
DNA: TGTGCCACCAGCAGAGGGGGCGGGGGGAACACTGAAGCTTTCTTT
CDR3: CATSRGGGGNTEAFF

D: TRBD1
J: TRBJ2-7
length: 15
V: TRBV27
DNA: TGTGCCAGCACCCAAACCCCGGGACAGACTTACGAGCAGTACTTC
CDR3: CASTQTPGQTYEQYF

D: .
J: TRBJ1-1
length: 13
V: TRBV9
DNA: TGTGCCAGCAGCGAGGGCCAGCAGGGTGAAGCTTTCTTT
CDR3: CASSEGQQGEAFF

D: TRBD2
J: TRBJ2-2
length: 15
V: TRBV30
DNA: TGTGCCTGGAGGAGACTAGCGGGGGACACCGGGGAGCTGTTTTTT
CDR3: CAWRRLAGDTGELFF

D: TRBD1
J: TRBJ2-5
length: 12
V: TRBV28
DNA: TGTGCCAGCAGTGGGACAGTCGAGACCCAGTACTTC
CDR3: CASSGTVETQYF

D: .
J: TRBJ2-4
length: 16
V: TRBV27
DNA: TGTGCCAGCAGCTGGGAGCGGCTAGTAGCCAAAAACATTCAGTACTTC
CDR3: CASSWERLVAKNIQYF

D: TRBD1
J: TRBJ2-1
length: 14
V: TRBV6-1
DNA: TGTGCCAGCAGTGCTACGAAGGGGGCGAATGAGCAGTTCTTC
CDR3: CASSATKGANEQFF

D: TRBD2
J: TRBJ2-1
length: 17
V: TRBV7-8
DNA: TGTGCCAGCAGCTTAGAACTTCTTAGCGGGAGATACAATGAGCAGTTCTTC
CDR3: CASSLELLSGRYNEQFF

D: .
J: TRBJ2-5
length: 14
V: TRBV7-2
DNA: TGTGCCAGCAGCAGAAGGACAAGAGAAGAGACCCAGTACTTC
CDR3: CASSRRTREETQYF

D: .
J: TRBJ1-1
length: 11
V: TRBV6-5
DNA: TGTGCCAGCCTGAGAAACACTGAAGCTTTCTTT
CDR3: CASLRNTEAFF

D: .
J: TRBJ2-1
length: 12
V: TRBV10-2
DNA: TGCGCCAGCAGCGGACAGATTAATGAGCAGTTCTTC
CDR3: CASSGQINEQFF

D: TRBD1
J: TRBJ2-7
length: 15
V: TRBV6-5
DNA: TGTGCCAGCAGTTACGGGAGACAGGGTAGCCACGAGCAGTACTTC
CDR3: CASSYGRQGSHEQYF

D: .
J: TRBJ2-3
length: 11
V: TRBV20-1
DNA: TGCAGCGCCCCCCGACAGTTTACGCAGTTTTTT
CDR3: CSAPRQFTQFF

D: TRBD2
J: TRBJ2-2
length: 18
V: TRBV10-1
DNA: TGCGCCAGCAGTGAGGGGACTAGCGGTTACACGAACACCGGGGAGCTGTTTTTT
CDR3: CASSEGTSGYTNTGELFF

D: TRBD1
J: TRBJ1-2
length: 15
V: TRBV7-2
DNA: TGTGCCAGCAGCTTAGGGACAGGGGCCCACTATGGCTACACCTTC
CDR3: CASSLGTGAHYGYTF

D: TRBD1
J: TRBJ1-1
length: 15
V: TRBV6-5
DNA: TGTGCCAGCAGTAAGGCCGGGACAGGGGACACTGAAGCTTTCTTT
CDR3: CASSKAGTGDTEAFF

D: .
J: TRBJ2-5
length: 13
V: TRBV18
DNA: TGTGCCAGCTCACCGTACGTTGAGGAGACCCAGTACTTC
CDR3: CASSPYVEETQYF

D: .
J: TRBJ1-1
length: 15
V: TRBV29-1
DNA: TGCAGCGTTGCCCATGGCCCGCCCCTGAACACTGAAGCTTTCTTT
CDR3: CSVAHGPPLNTEAFF

D: TRBD2
J: TRBJ2-7
length: 12
V: TRBV7-2
DNA: TGTGCCAGCAGCGCTCGGGAGGGGGAGCAGTACTTC
CDR3: CASSAREGEQYF

D: .
J: TRBJ2-2
length: 15
V: TRBV23-1
DNA: TGCGCCAGCCGATCTCTAGGTCTCGGTGGGGGGGAGCTGTTTTTT
CDR3: CASRSLGLGGGELFF

D: TRBD1
J: TRBJ2-1
length: 15
V: TRBV5-6
DNA: TGTGCCAGCAGGCAGCAGACAGGGTACTACAATGAGCAGTTCTTC
CDR3: CASRQQTGYYNEQFF